This T cell receptor (beta chain) emerged from a study of regulatory T cells in long-lasting Graves disease. The overall study: Antithyroid drugs had been taken by newly diagnosed Graves' patients for under 3 months.

Sequencing libraries for TCR beta were prepared with iRepertoire HTBI primers and Arm-PCR of CDR3 regions. Each CDR3 protein is one row after TCRdb ran MiXCR on the multiplex PCR reads. Among 530,000 or so distinct CDR3 sequences, 15% to 20% were seen once, and the ten largest hold 12%. The time point was: newly diagnosed GD, antithyroid drugs for less than 3 months. RNA from PBMCs was the source of the TCR library. This clonotype occurred many times. Separately, the same data were catalogued under a study of T cells in Graves' hyperthyroidism and ophthalmopathy.

This specimen consisted of peripheral blood mononuclear cells (PBMCs), obtained at new diagnosis, from a patient treated with antithyroid drugs. The receptor comes from a man between 18 and 35 years old with Graves disease.

Written as DNA, the CDR3 is TGTGCCAGCAGTTTAGGTACTGGATACGAGCAGTACTTC. Its protein is CASSLGTGYEQYF. The V call is TRBV27, the J call TRBJ2-7, with no clear D. V lost 2 bases to trimming and J lost 4 bases, with 9 bases between them. The CDR3 totals 13 residues. Germline loops: CDR1 MNHEY, CDR2 SMNVEV (reference sequence).